This T cell receptor (beta chain) was sequenced for a study of shared clonotypes between healthy human individuals. This CDR3 contains 16 residues. Germline CDR1 and CDR2: SGHNT and YYREEE (reference sequence). The V end was cut by 4 bases, the J end by 5 bases, with 22 bases between. Only Caucasian adults living in Nashville, Tennessee served as donors. Findings of the study overall: Clonotype sharing among donors was thought likely to change with sequencing depth.

Assay used: immunoSEQ multiplex PCR; TCRdb lists only in-frame clones, some missing. The table includes about 600,000 clones, 97% detected once. Details on this clone: Its antigen is as yet unknown.

The sequence derives from a woman aged 30 to 39 in good health. J is TRBJ2-7 and V is TRBV5-4; D possibly corresponds to TRBD2 (6 bases). Input material: naive CD4+ T cells sorted from blood. The subset here: CD45RA+ positively selected. The CDR3 bases are TGTGCCAGCAGCCGGACTCTGGCTAGCGAAGTGGACGAGCAGTACTTC. It is translated as CASSRTLASEVDEQYF.